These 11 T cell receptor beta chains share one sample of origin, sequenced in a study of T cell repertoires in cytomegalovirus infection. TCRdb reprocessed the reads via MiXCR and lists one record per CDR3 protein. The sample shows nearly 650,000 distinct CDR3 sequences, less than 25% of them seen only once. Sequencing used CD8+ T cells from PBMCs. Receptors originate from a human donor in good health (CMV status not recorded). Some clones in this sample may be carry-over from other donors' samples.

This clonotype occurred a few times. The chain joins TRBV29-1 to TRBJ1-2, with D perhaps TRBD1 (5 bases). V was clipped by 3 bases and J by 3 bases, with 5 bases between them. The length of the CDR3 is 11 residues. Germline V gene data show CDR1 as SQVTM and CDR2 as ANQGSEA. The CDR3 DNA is TGCAGCGTTGACAGGGACTATGGCTACACCTTC. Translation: CSVDRDYGYTF.

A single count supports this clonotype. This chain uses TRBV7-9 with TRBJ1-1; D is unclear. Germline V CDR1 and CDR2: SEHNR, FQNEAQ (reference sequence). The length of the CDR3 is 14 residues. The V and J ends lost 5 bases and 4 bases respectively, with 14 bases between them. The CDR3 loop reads CASSQMVVSTEAFF. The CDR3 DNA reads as TGTGCCAGCAGCCAGATGGTGGTAAGCACTGAAGCTTTCTTT.

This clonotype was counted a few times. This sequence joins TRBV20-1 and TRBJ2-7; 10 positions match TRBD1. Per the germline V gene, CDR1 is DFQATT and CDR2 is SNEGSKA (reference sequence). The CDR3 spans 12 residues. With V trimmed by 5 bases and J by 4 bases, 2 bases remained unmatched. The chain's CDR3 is CSAWDRGYEQYV. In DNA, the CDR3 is TGCAGTGCTTGGGACAGGGGATACGAGCAGTACGTC.

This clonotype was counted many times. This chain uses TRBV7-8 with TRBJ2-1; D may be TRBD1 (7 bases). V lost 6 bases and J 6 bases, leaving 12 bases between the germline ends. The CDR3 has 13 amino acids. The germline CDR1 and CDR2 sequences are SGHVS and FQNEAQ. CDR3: CASSGGGPNEQFF. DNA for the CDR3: TGTGCCAGCAGTGGAGGGGGCCCCAATGAGCAGTTCTTC. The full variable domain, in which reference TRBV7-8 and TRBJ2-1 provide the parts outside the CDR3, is GAGVSQSPRYKVAKRGQDVALRCDPISGHVSLFWYQQALGQGPEFLTYFQNEAQLDKSGLPSDRFFAERPEGSVSTLKIQRTQQEDSAVYLCASSGGGPNEQFFGPGTRLTVL.

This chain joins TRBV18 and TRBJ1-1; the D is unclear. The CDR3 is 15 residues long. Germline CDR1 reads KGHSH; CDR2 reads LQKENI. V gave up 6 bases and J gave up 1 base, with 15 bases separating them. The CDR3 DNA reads TGTGCCAGCTCCACCCGCGAGGTCCCGAACACTGAAGCTTTCTTT. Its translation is CASSTREVPNTEAFF.

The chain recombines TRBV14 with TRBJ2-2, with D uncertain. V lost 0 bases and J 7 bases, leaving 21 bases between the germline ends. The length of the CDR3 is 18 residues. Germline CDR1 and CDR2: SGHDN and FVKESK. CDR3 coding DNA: TGTGCCAGCAGCCAAGAATCCAGATTACTCCTGTTCGGCGGGGAGCTGTTTTTT. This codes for CASSQESRLLLFGGELFF.

CDR3 residues: CAIRVGDEQFF. The CDR3 nucleotides read TGTGCCATCAGAGTGGGGGATGAGCAGTTCTTC. V gene TRBV2 combines with J gene TRBJ2-1; either TRBD1 or TRBD2 may supply D (5 bases each). Germline lookup yields CDR1 SNHLY and CDR2 FYNNEI. The CDR3 has 11 residues. Trimming took off 10 bases at V and 8 bases at J, with 12 bases between the two ends.

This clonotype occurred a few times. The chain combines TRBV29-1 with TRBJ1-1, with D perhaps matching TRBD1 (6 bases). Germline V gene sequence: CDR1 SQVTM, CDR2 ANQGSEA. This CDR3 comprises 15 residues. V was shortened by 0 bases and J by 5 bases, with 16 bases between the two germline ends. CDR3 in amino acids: CSVEDRGGVRTEAFF. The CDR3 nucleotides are TGCAGCGTTGAAGATAGGGGGGGAGTCAGGACTGAAGCTTTCTTT.

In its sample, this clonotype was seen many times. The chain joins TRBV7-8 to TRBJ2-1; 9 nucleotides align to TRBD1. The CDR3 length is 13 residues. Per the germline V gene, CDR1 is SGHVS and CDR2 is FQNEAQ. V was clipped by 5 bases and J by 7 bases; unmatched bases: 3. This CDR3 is CASSRDRVNEQFF. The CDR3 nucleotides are TGTGCCAGCAGCCGGGACAGGGTAAATGAGCAGTTCTTC.

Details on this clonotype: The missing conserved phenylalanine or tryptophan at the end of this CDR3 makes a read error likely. CDR3 in amino acids: CASSQEQYNEQFS. Written as DNA, the CDR3 is TGTGCCAGCAGCCAAGAGCAGTACAATGAGCAGTTCTCC. The V and J genes are TRBV14 and TRBJ2-1; no clear D gene. Trimming left V 0 bases short and J 4 bases short, with 4 bases between. Germline CDR1 and CDR2: SGHDN and FVKESK. This CDR3 has 13 residues.

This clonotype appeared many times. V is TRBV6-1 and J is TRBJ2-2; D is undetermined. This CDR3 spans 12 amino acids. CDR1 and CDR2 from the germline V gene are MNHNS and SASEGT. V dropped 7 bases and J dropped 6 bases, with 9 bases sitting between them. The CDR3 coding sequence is TGTGCCAGCACCTACCGGCCCGGGGAGCTGTTTTTT. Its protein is CASTYRPGELFF.